Presented here are 32 T cell receptor beta chains from one specimen sequenced in a study of T cells in Graves' hyperthyroidism and ophthalmopathy. TCR beta CDR3 region amplification was performed from RNA transcripts. A first-round RT-PCR of the TCR CDR3 used the HTBI primer set. Each CDR3 protein is one row after TCRdb ran MiXCR on the multiplex PCR reads. Counted here are fewer than 900,000 distinct CDR3 sequences, about 15% occurring once; the ten biggest clones make up under 9.5%. Sequenced: blood. The receptors were sampled from a man between 18 and 29 years old with Graves' hyperthyroidism.

This chain links TRBV6-5 with TRBJ1-5; 8 nucleotides align to TRBD1. The junction had 6 bases not matched to a gene; V was cut back by 4 bases and J by 4 bases. The germline gives CDR1 MNHEY, CDR2 SVGAGI. The CDR3 extends over 15 amino acids. CDR3 loop: CASSSGRQGNQPQHF. CDR3 nucleotides: TGTGCCAGCAGTTCAGGTAGACAGGGGAATCAGCCCCAGCATTTT.

The sample holds a few counts of this clonotype. This chain joins TRBV4-1 and TRBJ1-1; D might be TRBD1 (6 bases). The V end lost 1 base, the J end lost 4 bases, and 16 bases lay between the germline ends. Per the germline V gene, CDR1 is MGHRA and CDR2 is YSYEKL. The CDR3 spans 16 residues. For the CDR3, the DNA is TGCGCCAGCAGCCAAGGGGTTTGGGGGGCGCTCACTGAAGCTTTCTTT. This encodes CASSQGVWGALTEAFF.

The rearrangement links TRBV12-3 or TRBV12-4 to TRBJ2-7, with D tentatively TRBD2 (6 bases). This CDR3 region has 14 residues. The V end lost 8 bases, the J end lost 1 base, and 15 bases lay between the germline ends. The CDR3 DNA reads as TGTGCCAGCCGCTGGGGGGATTTTTCCTACGAGCAGTACTTC. It encodes CASRWGDFSYEQYF.

The sample holds a few counts of this clonotype. The gene calls are TRBV28 and TRBJ2-2; D unclear. There are 12 residues in the CDR3. Trimming cost V 11 bases and J 0 bases, with 7 bases left between them. The germline V gene encodes CDR1 MDHEN and CDR2 SYDVKM. CDR3 DNA: TGTGCCTCCCCCTCGAACACCGGGGAGCTGTTTTTT. This encodes CASPSNTGELFF.

This clonotype was counted a few times. The genes are TRBV29-1 and TRBJ2-1; TRBD2 matches at 7 bases. The CDR3 has 13 amino acids. V gave up 3 bases and J gave up 4 bases; unmatched junction bases: 3. Germline V gene lookup returns CDR1 SQVTM and CDR2 ANQGSEA. The CDR3 DNA sequence: TGCAGCGTTGACTCTAGCGGTTACAATGAGCAGTTCTTC. Translation gives CSVDSSGYNEQFF.

To note about this clonotype: The CDR3 does not end in the conserved phenylalanine or tryptophan, so this is likely a read error. The chain recombines TRBV5-1 with TRBJ2-5, with 7 nucleotides matching TRBD1. The CDR3 is 14 residues long. Unmatched junction bases numbered 1, after V lost 0 bases and J lost 2 bases. Germline CDR1 reads SGHRS; CDR2 reads YFSETQ. The CDR3 loop is CASSLGQGQETQYL. CDR3 sequence (DNA): TGCGCCAGCAGCTTGGGACAGGGACAAGAGACCCAGTACCTC.

The sample holds a few counts of this clonotype. CDR3 sequence: CASSPRFRNPNEQYF. CDR3 DNA sequence: TGTGCCAGCAGCCCCCGATTCCGTAACCCCAACGAGCAGTACTTC. The V gene is TRBV6-1, the J gene TRBJ2-7; no definite D call. Germline CDR1 is MNHNS and CDR2 is SASEGT. The CDR3 runs 15 residues. V was trimmed by 6 bases and J by 5 bases, leaving 20 bases between them.

The genes are TRBV5-4 and TRBJ2-3; 9 bases fit TRBD1. Per germline, CDR1 SGHNT and CDR2 YYREEE (reference sequence). V dropped 4 bases and J dropped 7; count of bases not matched to a gene: 13. The CDR3 spans 16 residues. The CDR3 DNA reads TGTGCCAGCAGCCCCCCTCCGGGACAGGGCGGATATACGCAGTATTTT. Its translation: CASSPPPGQGGYTQYF.

The chain employs TRBV7-9 and TRBJ1-2; D is unclear. This CDR3 region has 13 residues. CDR1 and CDR2 (germline): SEHNR, FQNEAQ (reference sequence). Deletions cut 3 bases from V and 7 bases from J, with 12 bases between. The CDR3 region is CASSFQTRGGYTF. The CDR3 nucleotides read TGTGCCAGCAGCTTCCAGACCCGCGGTGGCTACACCTTC.

This clonotype was counted many times. V and J are TRBV30 and TRBJ1-1; 8 nucleotides align to TRBD1. V shed 4 bases, J shed 10 bases, and the junction held 5 bases outside the gene matches. Germline CDR1 is GTSNPN and CDR2 is SVGIG (reference sequence). This CDR3 has 11 residues. The CDR3 spells CAWKPGGRAFF. Written as DNA, the CDR3 is TGTGCCTGGAAACCAGGGGGCCGAGCTTTCTTT. The complete variable domain, with remaining parts taken from reference TRBV30 and TRBJ1-1, reads SQTIHQWPATLVQPVGSPLSLECTVEGTSNPNLYWYRQAAGRGLQLLFYSVGIGQISSEVPQNLSASRPQDRQFILSSKKLLLSDSGFYLCAWKPGGRAFFGQGTRLTVV.

The chain combines TRBV9 with TRBJ2-3; 9 nucleotides agree with TRBD2. This CDR3 comprises 16 residues. Germline V gene data show CDR1 as SGDLS and CDR2 as YYNGEE. The trim removed 0 bases at V and 2 bases at J, leaving 4 bases unmatched. The CDR3 loop reads CASSVVLAGSTDTQYF. Here the CDR3 DNA reads TGTGCCAGCAGCGTAGTACTAGCGGGTTCCACAGATACGCAGTATTTT.

This clonotype has a handful of counts. The gene calls are TRBV6-1 and TRBJ2-7; D gene ambiguous. V was cut by 2 bases and J by 7 bases, with 6 bases left in between. This CDR3 is 11 amino acids long. The V gene's germline CDR1 is MNHNS and CDR2 SASEGT. As DNA, the CDR3 is TGTGCCAGCAGTGAATATTGGGAGCAGTACTTC. This gives the protein CASSEYWEQYF.

This clonotype was seen more than once but under ten times. The V call is TRBV29-1, the J call TRBJ2-1, with 9 bases aligning to TRBD1. The CDR3 spans 13 residues. Germline loops: CDR1 SQVTM, CDR2 ANQGSEA. V dropped 7 bases and J dropped 5; count of bases not matched to a gene: 6. CDR3 sequence: CSGHRGLNNEQFF. In DNA form, the CDR3 reads TGCAGCGGGCACAGGGGGCTCAACAATGAGCAGTTCTTC.

The rearrangement links TRBV2 to TRBJ2-7; 9 nucleotides line up with TRBD2. From germline, CDR1 is SNHLY and CDR2 FYNNEI. J was trimmed by 7 bases and V by 6 bases; bases with no gene match: 7. CDR3 size: 13 residues. This CDR3 reads CASRPTSGGEQYF. DNA of the CDR3: TGTGCCAGCAGACCGACTAGCGGCGGAGAGCAGTACTTC.

This clonotype was detected many times. This chain uses TRBV27 with TRBJ2-1; 8 bases agree with TRBD1. This CDR3 has 14 residues. V was pared by 5 bases and J by 7 bases, with 7 bases of the junction left unmatched. CDR1 is MNHEY, CDR2 SMNVEV, per germline (reference sequence). CDR3 amino acids: CASSLDRGGNEQFF. DNA for the CDR3: TGTGCCAGCAGTCTAGACAGGGGTGGTAATGAGCAGTTCTTC.

This clonotype was observed a handful of times. It may be a read error: a sequence one base away is much more abundant. This sequence joins TRBV9 and TRBJ2-3; D unclear. Germline lookup yields CDR1 SGDLS and CDR2 YYNGEE. The CDR3 is 11 residues long. Trimming took off 4 bases at V and 4 bases at J, with 4 bases between the two ends. CDR3: CASSTADTQYF. The CDR3 DNA sequence: TGTGCCAGCAGCACCGCAGATACGCAGTATTTT.

The J gene is TRBJ1-1, the V gene TRBV19; TRBD1 might be the D (6 bases). The germline V gene has CDR1 LNHDA and CDR2 SQIVND (reference sequence). CDR3 length: 13 residues. The CDR3 spells CAREGVERTEAFF. CDR3 bases: TGTGCGCGGGAGGGGGTTGAGAGGACTGAAGCTTTCTTT. Variable domain in full (rest from reference TRBV19 and TRBJ1-1): DGGITQSPKYLFRKEGQNVTLSCEQNLNHDAMYWYRQDPGQGLRLIYYSQIVNDFQKGDIAEGYSVSREKKESFPLTVTSAQKNPTAFYLCAREGVERTEAFFGQGTRLTVV.

This clonotype showed up many times. The V call is TRBV12-3 or TRBV12-4, the J call TRBJ2-3, with D perhaps TRBD1 or TRBD2 (5 bases each). The germline V and J ends were trimmed by 5 bases and 4 bases, with 13 bases remaining between them. This CDR3 spans 14 amino acids. The CDR3 sequence: CASSRDGGPDTQYF. The CDR3 region has the DNA TGTGCCAGCAGTCGGGACGGTGGGCCAGATACGCAGTATTTT.

Concerning this clonotype: This clone may be a read error of a much larger clone one base away. The chain joins TRBV7-2 to TRBJ2-5; D call uncertain. Germline CDR1 reads SGHTA; CDR2 reads FQGNSA. The CDR3 has 14 amino acids. Trimming removed 5 bases from V and 5 bases from J, with 15 bases in between. The CDR3 sequence: CASSLHQPGETQYF. CDR3 in DNA: TGTGCCAGCAGCCTCCACCAGCCCGGGGAGACCCAGTACTTC.

The chain recombines TRBV15 with TRBJ2-7; 9 bases line up with TRBD1. The CDR3 is 13 amino acids. Trimming removed 3 bases from V and 6 bases from J; junction bases left unmatched: 3. Germline-derived CDR1 and CDR2 are LNHNV and YYDKDF (reference sequence). The CDR3 DNA sequence: TGTGCCACCAGCAGCCGGGACAGGGTCGAGCAGTACTTC. Translation gives CATSSRDRVEQYF.

This clonotype was picked up a small number of times. This chain uses TRBV5-1 with TRBJ2-5; TRBD2 agrees at 13 bases. Germline-derived CDR1 and CDR2 are SGHRS and YFSETQ. V shed 4 bases and J 2 bases; nucleotides not matched to a gene: 5. The CDR3 totals 16 residues. CDR3 residues: CASSGLAGVSQETQYF. CDR3 nucleotide sequence: TGCGCCAGCAGCGGACTAGCGGGAGTTAGTCAAGAGACCCAGTACTTC. The entire variable domain, with the rest obtained from reference TRBV5-1 and TRBJ2-5, is as follows: KAGVTQTPRYLIKTRGQQVTLSCSPISGHRSVSWYQQTPGQGLQFLFEYFSETQRNKGNFPGRFSGRQFSNSRSEMNVSTLELGDSALYLCASSGLAGVSQETQYFGPGTRLLVL.

There are many counts of this clonotype. In DNA form, the CDR3 reads TGCAGTGCTAGACTTGCGGGAGATACGCAGTATTTT. Protein: CSARLAGDTQYF. This chain uses TRBV20-1 with TRBJ2-3; maybe TRBD2 (5 bases). Trimming shortened V by 2 bases and J by 5 bases, and 8 bases separated the two germline ends. The germline V gene encodes CDR1 DFQATT and CDR2 SNEGSKA (reference sequence). This CDR3 is 12 amino acids long.

This clonotype came up once. The rearrangement joins TRBV27 to TRBJ2-6, with D possibly matching TRBD1 (6 bases). The CDR3 runs to 15 residues. Looked up from germline, CDR1 is MNHEY and CDR2 is SMNVEV (reference sequence). Deletions cut 2 bases from V and 4 bases from J, with 9 bases between. The CDR3 loop is CASSLTGHGANVLTF. Here the CDR3 DNA reads TGTGCCAGCAGTTTAACAGGGCACGGGGCCAACGTCCTGACTTTC.

V gene TRBV9 combines with J gene TRBJ2-3, with 7 bases identical to TRBD2. Germline CDR1 reads SGDLS; CDR2 reads YYNGEE. J gave up 0 bases and V 0 bases, and 4 bases lay outside the gene matches. CDR3 length: 16 residues. CDR3 residues: CASSVGVSGSTDTQYF. CDR3 sequence (DNA): TGTGCCAGCAGCGTAGGTGTTAGCGGGAGCACAGATACGCAGTATTTT.

V gene TRBV30 combines with J gene TRBJ1-4; maybe TRBD1 (5 bases). Germline V lookup: CDR1 GTSNPN, CDR2 SVGIG (reference sequence). V lost 3 bases to trimming and J lost 8 bases, with 16 bases between them. The CDR3 extends over 14 amino acids. CDR3 bases: TGTGCCTGGAGCGTGGGGGTGGGCGACGAAAAACTGTTTTTT. This translates into CAWSVGVGDEKLFF.

This chain links TRBV20-1 with TRBJ2-1, with TRBD1 matching 7 bases. CDR1 and CDR2 from the germline V gene are DFQATT and SNEGSKA (reference sequence). J was trimmed by 7 bases and V by 2 bases; bases with no gene match: 14. The CDR3 has 16 amino acids. The CDR3 nucleotides are TGCAGTGCTAGATCATCCGCAGGGGGTTCTGGGAATGAGCAGTTCTTC. Translating it yields CSARSSAGGSGNEQFF.

This clonotype occurred a few times. V usage is TRBV6-1 and J usage is TRBJ2-7; D possibly corresponds to TRBD1 (5 bases). Germline V gene data show CDR1 as MNHNS and CDR2 as SASEGT. The CDR3 is 14 residues long. V lost 7 bases and J 2 bases, leaving 15 bases between the germline ends. For the CDR3, the DNA is TGTGCCAGCACCCTGACAGAGACAACCTACGAGCAGTACTTC. Its translation is CASTLTETTYEQYF.

This clonotype was counted at least ten times. The V gene is TRBV28, the J gene TRBJ1-2; D might be TRBD1 (5 bases). This CDR3 is 14 amino acids long. With 3 bases removed from V and 6 bases from J, the gap between germline ends came to 14 bases. CDR1 and CDR2 from the germline V gene are MDHEN and SYDVKM. CDR3 loop: CASSFMGRGDGYTF. The CDR3, as DNA: TGTGCCAGCAGTTTCATGGGGCGCGGGGATGGCTACACCTTC.

In its sample, this clonotype was seen many times. The chain has TRBV20-1 and TRBJ2-1, with 7 bases fitting TRBD1. The CDR3 has 14 residues. Germline V CDR1 and CDR2: DFQATT, SNEGSKA (reference sequence). The trim removed 5 bases at V and 7 bases at J, leaving 11 bases unmatched. The CDR3 loop is CSAGREGARNEQFF. DNA for the CDR3: TGCAGTGCTGGGCGAGAGGGGGCGCGAAATGAGCAGTTCTTC.

This clonotype has a handful of counts. The chain employs TRBV5-1 and TRBJ2-7, with D possibly being TRBD2 (5 bases). Trimming left V 0 bases short and J 2 bases short, with 12 bases between. Germline-derived CDR1 and CDR2 are SGHRS and YFSETQ. CDR3 length: 15 amino acids. CDR3 nucleotide sequence: TGCGCCAGCAGCTTGGATTTCGGGGTGCCCTACGAGCAGTACTTC. Protein sequence: CASSLDFGVPYEQYF. Combining the CDR3 with reference TRBV5-1 and TRBJ2-7 gives the whole variable domain KAGVTQTPRYLIKTRGQQVTLSCSPISGHRSVSWYQQTPGQGLQFLFEYFSETQRNKGNFPGRFSGRQFSNSRSEMNVSTLELGDSALYLCASSLDFGVPYEQYFGPGTRLTVT.

This clonotype appeared many times. The chain combines TRBV12-3 or TRBV12-4 with TRBJ2-3; TRBD1 or TRBD2 may be the D gene (7 bases each). V gave up 4 bases and J gave up 11 bases, with 22 bases separating them. This CDR3 is built from 15 residues. CDR3: CASSYRQGGVEMQYF. DNA for the CDR3: TGTGCCAGCAGTTATCGACAGGGAGGGGTGGAAATGCAGTATTTT.

This clonotype was detected a few times. This chain joins TRBV24-1 and TRBJ2-7; 8 nucleotides align to TRBD1. Germline V lookup: CDR1 KGHDR, CDR2 SFDVKD. The CDR3 runs 14 residues. V shed 3 bases and J 7 bases; nucleotides not matched to a gene: 7. The CDR3 nucleotides read TGTGCCACCAGTGATACAACAGGGGGAAAAGAGCAGTACTTC. Translating gives CATSDTTGGKEQYF.